Presented here are 20 T cell receptor beta chains from one specimen sequenced in a study of shared clonotypes between healthy human individuals. Using immunoSEQ multiplex PCR, the repertoire was profiled, and TCRdb retains in-frame clones only, with some absent. This table has some 2.1 million clones, roughly 96% appearing once. Sequencing used naive CD4+ T cells sorted from blood. Subset in this sample: CD45RA+ positively selected. The receptors were gathered from a man younger than 30 in good health.

V gene TRBV4-1 combines with J gene TRBJ2-3, with D perhaps matching TRBD2 (6 bases). CDR1 MGHRA and CDR2 YSYEKL come from the germline V gene. The CDR3 has 18 residues. Trimming stripped 1 base from V and 4 bases from J, with 21 bases between. The chain's CDR3 is CASSQVGTRAAGADTQYF. CDR3 DNA sequence: TGCGCCAGCAGCCAAGTGGGGACTCGGGCTGCGGGCGCAGATACGCAGTATTTT.

This chain joins TRBV4-2 and TRBJ1-6, with a possible D match to TRBD1 (5 bases). This CDR3 has 17 amino acids. The V and J ends lost 0 bases and 9 bases respectively, with 18 bases between them. CDR1 LGHNA and CDR2 YNFKEQ come from the germline V gene. Here the CDR3 reads CASSQDPYVQEFSPLHF. The CDR3 bases are TGTGCCAGCAGCCAAGATCCTTATGTACAGGAATTTTCACCCCTCCACTTT.

This rearrangement joins TRBV2 to TRBJ2-5, with D perhaps matching TRBD1 or TRBD2 (5 bases each). The CDR3 is made up of 14 amino acids. Trimming took 5 bases from V and 7 from J, leaving 17 bases between them. Germline assignment: CDR1 SNHLY and CDR2 FYNNEI. The CDR3 nucleotides read TGTGCCAGCAGTCCCGGGACCCTACGGGGGACCCAGTACTTC. Translation gives CASSPGTLRGTQYF.

This chain joins TRBV9 and TRBJ2-6; D is perhaps TRBD1 (5 bases). This CDR3 has 14 amino acids. Germline CDR1 SGDLS, CDR2 YYNGEE. V was trimmed by 0 bases and J by 13 bases, leaving 14 bases between them. The CDR3 DNA sequence: TGTGCCAGCAGCGTAGGGCGGCCAGCAGGGGTCCTGACTTTC. It encodes CASSVGRPAGVLTF.

V and J are TRBV6-1 and TRBJ1-4; 8 bases align to TRBD1. V trimming: 4 bases; J trimming: 7 bases; junction bases outside the gene matches: 2. Per the germline V gene, CDR1 is MNHNS and CDR2 is SASEGT. This CDR3 comprises 13 residues. The CDR3 sequence is CASSAQGAEKLFF. CDR3 nucleotides: TGTGCCAGCAGTGCCCAGGGGGCTGAAAAACTGTTTTTT.

The chain recombines TRBV6-5 with TRBJ2-7; TRBD2 is a possible D gene (5 bases). The germline V gene has CDR1 MNHEY and CDR2 SVGAGI. CDR3 length: 14 amino acids. V was pared by 0 bases and J by 4 bases, with 10 bases between. The CDR3 sequence is CASSYSRTGYEQYF. As DNA, the CDR3 is TGTGCCAGCAGTTACTCCAGGACGGGGTACGAGCAGTACTTC.

The rearrangement links TRBV6-1 to TRBJ2-7, with TRBD2 matching 8 bases. J was trimmed by 7 bases and V by 4 bases; bases with no gene match: 18. The germline V gene has CDR1 MNHNS and CDR2 SASEGT. The CDR3 loop spans 17 amino acids. CDR3 in DNA: TGTGCCAGCAGTGGGACCACTGGCGGGGGGTCCTTATGGGAGCAGTACTTC. Translated: CASSGTTGGGSLWEQYF.

The V and J genes are TRBV11-2 and TRBJ1-3; 7 bases are a match to TRBD1. V trimming: 5 bases; J trimming: 8 bases; junction bases outside the gene matches: 18. The CDR3 consists of 17 residues. Germline-derived CDR1 and CDR2 are SGHAT and FQNNGV. The CDR3 region is CASSPNLGTEKGHTIYF. CDR3 DNA sequence: TGTGCCAGCAGCCCGAACCTCGGGACAGAAAAGGGTCACACCATATATTTT.

The chain is built from TRBV28 and TRBJ1-2; no clear D gene. Germline V gene data show CDR1 as MDHEN and CDR2 as SYDVKM. V was shortened by 3 bases and J by 4 bases, with 12 bases between the two germline ends. The CDR3 runs to 14 residues. CDR3 nucleotides: TGTGCCAGCAGTTTCGCCGGACGCATCTATGGCTACACCTTC. Translation: CASSFAGRIYGYTF.

With regard to this clone: Within the sample, other DNA sequences also encode this same CDR3. The chain has TRBV6-5 and TRBJ1-1; D remains ambiguous. Trimming removed 0 bases at V and 8 bases at J, with 7 bases between. This CDR3 comprises 12 residues. Germline CDR1 is MNHEY and CDR2 is SVGAGI. Written as DNA, the CDR3 is TGTGCCAGCAGTTACTCGAGCGGGGAAGCTTTCTTT. It translates to CASSYSSGEAFF.

The rearrangement joins TRBV11-1 to TRBJ2-1; D is unresolved. Germline values: CDR1 SGHAT, CDR2 FQDESV (reference sequence). Between the trimmed V and J ends, which lost 5 bases and 6 bases, there was a span of 14 bases. The CDR3 extends over 14 amino acids. CDR3 DNA sequence: TGTGCCAGCAGCGTCGACACAGTGACCAATGAGCAGTTCTTC. Translated, it gives CASSVDTVTNEQFF.

Note on this clone: This clone may be a read error of a much larger clone one base away. Other DNA sequences in the sample encode the same CDR3. In nucleotides, the CDR3 is TGTGCCAGCAGCCCTACCGGGGAGCTGTTTTTT. Protein product: CASSPTGELFF. V and J are TRBV7-9 and TRBJ2-2; D remains unclear. The CDR3 contains 11 residues. CDR1 and CDR2 from the germline V gene are SEHNR and FQNEAQ (reference sequence). V was pared by 5 bases and J by 5 bases, with 3 bases between.

The J gene is TRBJ2-1, the V gene TRBV28; tentative D call: TRBD2 (6 bases). CDR1 is MDHEN and CDR2 is SYDVKM in the germline V gene. The CDR3 sequence is 15 residues long. Trimming removed 3 bases at V and 5 bases at J, with 14 bases between. This CDR3 reads CASSLGGLGNNEQFF. CDR3 bases: TGTGCCAGCAGTTTGGGGGGTCTAGGAAACAATGAGCAGTTCTTC.

CDR3 loop: CASSAINSPLHF. CDR3 coding DNA: TGTGCCAGCAGCGCCATAAATTCACCCCTCCACTTT. This sequence joins TRBV5-4 and TRBJ1-6; D gene ambiguous. The CDR3 sequence is 12 residues long. Deletions cut 4 bases from V and 7 bases from J, with 6 bases between. Per the germline V gene, CDR1 is SGHNT and CDR2 is YYREEE (reference sequence).

About this clone: Additional DNA sequences in this sample encode the identical CDR3. The chain uses TRBV25-1 and TRBJ1-5, with 7 bases fitting TRBD1. V lost 4 bases and J lost 6; bases outside the gene matches: 3. This CDR3 comprises 13 residues. The germline V gene encodes CDR1 MGHDK and CDR2 SYGVNS. CDR3 protein: CASSGQGGQPQHF. The CDR3 region has the DNA TGTGCCAGCAGTGGACAGGGCGGTCAGCCCCAGCATTTT. Full variable domain (missing parts from reference TRBV25-1 and TRBJ1-5): EADIYQTPRYLVIGTGKKITLECSQTMGHDKMYWYQQDPGMELHLIHYSYGVNSTEKGDLSSESTVSRIRTEHFPLTLESARPSHTSQYLCASSGQGGQPQHFGDGTRLSIL.

The V gene is TRBV10-3, the J gene TRBJ2-6, with TRBD1 matching over 9 bases. After removal of 3 bases from V and 4 bases from J, the junction contained 4 bases not matched to a gene. The CDR3 runs to 16 residues. Germline CDR1 is ENHRY and CDR2 is SYGVKD. Here the CDR3 reads CAISETGGSGANVLTF. The CDR3 nucleotides read TGTGCCATCAGTGAAACAGGGGGCTCGGGGGCCAACGTCCTGACTTTC.

With regard to this clone: Other nucleotide sequences from this sample produce the same CDR3. This chain connects TRBV29-1 to TRBJ2-2, with D perhaps matching TRBD1 (6 bases). V lost 5 bases, J lost 1 base, and 8 bases lay in between. Per germline, CDR1 SQVTM and CDR2 ANQGSEA. The CDR3 extends over 13 amino acids. In nucleotides, the CDR3 is TGCAGCGTTAGAGGGGGGAACACCGGGGAGCTGTTTTTT. Amino acid sequence: CSVRGGNTGELFF.

This chain joins TRBV5-4 and TRBJ2-6, with TRBD1 matching 7 bases. Germline assignment: CDR1 SGHNT and CDR2 YYREEE (reference sequence). The CDR3 is made up of 16 amino acids. With V trimmed by 3 bases and J by 3 bases, 6 bases remained unmatched. The CDR3 DNA reads as TGTGCCAGCAGCTCAAGACAGGGTCTTGGGGCCAACGTCCTGACTTTC. Translated: CASSSRQGLGANVLTF.

This clone appeared once. The V gene is TRBV5-8, the J gene TRBJ2-2; D gene ambiguous. Germline loops: CDR1 SGHTS, CDR2 YDEGEE. With 0 bases removed from V and 0 bases from J, the gap between germline ends came to 9 bases. There are 16 residues in the CDR3. The CDR3 is CASSLASGTNTGELFF. CDR3 coding DNA: TGTGCCAGCAGCTTGGCTTCAGGAACGAACACCGGGGAGCTGTTTTTT.

V gene TRBV6-6 combines with J gene TRBJ1-1, with a possible D match to TRBD1 (6 bases). The CDR3 spans 14 residues. The germline V gene encodes CDR1 MNHNY and CDR2 SVGAGI (reference sequence). V was clipped by 4 bases and J by 0 bases, with 9 bases between them. CDR3 in amino acids: CASSSRGLNTEAFF. The CDR3 nucleotides read TGTGCCAGCAGTTCCAGGGGCTTGAACACTGAAGCTTTCTTT.